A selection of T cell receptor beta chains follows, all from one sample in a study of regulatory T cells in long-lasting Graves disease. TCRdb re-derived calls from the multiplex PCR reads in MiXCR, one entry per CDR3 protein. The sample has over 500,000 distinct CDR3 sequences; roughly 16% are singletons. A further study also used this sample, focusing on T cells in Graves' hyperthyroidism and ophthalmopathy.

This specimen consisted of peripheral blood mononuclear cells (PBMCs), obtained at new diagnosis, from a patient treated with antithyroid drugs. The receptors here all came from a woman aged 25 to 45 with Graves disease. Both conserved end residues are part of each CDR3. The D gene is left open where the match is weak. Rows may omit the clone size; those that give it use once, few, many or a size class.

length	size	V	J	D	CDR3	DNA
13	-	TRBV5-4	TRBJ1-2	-	CASSLSSNYGYTF	TGTGCCAGCAGCTTGAGTAGTAACTATGGCTACACCTTC
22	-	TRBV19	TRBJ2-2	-	CASSTRRGLLQGGKVNTGELFF	TGTGCCAGTAGTACTCGACGGGGACTTCTACAGGGCGGAAAGGTGAACACCGGGGAGCTGTTTTTT
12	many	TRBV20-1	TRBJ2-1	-	CSAGNRLKEQFF	TGCAGTGCTGGAAACAGGTTGAAGGAGCAGTTCTTC
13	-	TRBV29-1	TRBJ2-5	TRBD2	CSVASGRRETQYF	TGCAGCGTCGCTAGCGGGAGGCGCGAGACCCAGTACTTC
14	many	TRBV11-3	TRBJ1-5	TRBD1	CASSRDRLNQPQHF	TGTGCCAGCAGCAGGGACAGGTTAAATCAGCCCCAGCATTTT
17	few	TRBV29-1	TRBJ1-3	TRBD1	CSALRDRDPNSGNTIYF	TGCAGCGCTCTCCGGGACAGGGACCCAAACTCTGGAAACACCATATATTTT
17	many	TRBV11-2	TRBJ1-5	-	CASSRDPGPYSNQPQHF	TGTGCCAGCAGCCGAGACCCAGGCCCGTATAGCAATCAGCCCCAGCATTTT
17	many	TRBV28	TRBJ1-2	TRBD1	CASSRSDTGALNYGYTF	TGTGCCAGCAGCCGTAGTGACACAGGGGCCCTTAACTATGGCTACACCTTC
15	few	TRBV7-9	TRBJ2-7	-	CASSLDAAHTYEQYF	TGTGCCAGCAGCCTTGACGCCGCGCACACCTACGAGCAGTACTTC
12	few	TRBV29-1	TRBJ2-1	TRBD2	CSVEREGDEQFF	TGCAGCGTAGAGCGGGAGGGCGATGAGCAGTTCTTC
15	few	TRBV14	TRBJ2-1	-	CASSTQMSSYNEQFF	TGTGCCAGCAGCACCCAGATGAGCTCCTACAATGAGCAGTTCTTC
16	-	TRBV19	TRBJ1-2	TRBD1	CASKDRGPTLDYGYTF	TGTGCCAGTAAGGACAGGGGGCCCACATTGGACTATGGCTATACCTTC
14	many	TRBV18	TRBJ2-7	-	CASSPPGGPDEQYF	TGTGCCAGCTCACCACCTGGCGGGCCCGACGAGCAGTACTTC
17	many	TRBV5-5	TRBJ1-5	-	CASSPRFAGASNQPQHF	TGTGCCAGCAGCCCCCGTTTTGCAGGGGCCAGCAATCAGCCCCAGCATTTT
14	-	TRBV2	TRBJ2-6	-	CASGRTPGANVLTF	TGTGCCAGCGGACGGACTCCTGGGGCCAACGTCCTGACTTTC
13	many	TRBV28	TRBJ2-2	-	CASRRVNTGELFF	TGTGCCAGCAGACGGGTTAACACCGGGGAGCTGTTTTTT
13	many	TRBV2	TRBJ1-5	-	CASNDRNNQPQHF	TGTGCCAGCAACGACAGGAATAATCAGCCCCAGCATTTT
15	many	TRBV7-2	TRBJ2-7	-	CASSNDGLLRDEQYF	TGTGCCAGCAGCAACGACGGGCTGTTGAGGGACGAGCAGTACTTC
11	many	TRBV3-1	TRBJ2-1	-	CASSVLNEQFF	TGTGCCAGCAGTGTCCTCAATGAGCAGTTCTTC
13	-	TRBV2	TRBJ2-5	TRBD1	CASSPGQGGPQYF	TGTGCCAGCAGCCCGGGACAGGGGGGGCCCCAGTACTTC
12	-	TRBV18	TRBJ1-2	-	CASSPGGWGYTF	TGTGCCAGCTCACCAGGGGGCTGGGGCTACACCTTC
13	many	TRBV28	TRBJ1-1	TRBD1	CASSGQGSIEAFF	TGTGCCAGCAGCGGACAGGGTTCAATTGAAGCTTTCTTT
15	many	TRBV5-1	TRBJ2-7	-	CASSPGTLVVTEQYF	TGCGCCAGCAGCCCCGGGACACTTGTCGTAACCGAGCAGTACTTC
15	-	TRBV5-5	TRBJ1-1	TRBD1	CASMPGQGYFQGAFF	TGTGCCAGCATGCCGGGACAGGGCTATTTCCAGGGGGCTTTCTTT
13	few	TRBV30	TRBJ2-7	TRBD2	CAWRRGTNYEQYF	TGTGCCTGGAGGCGGGGGACTAACTACGAGCAGTACTTC
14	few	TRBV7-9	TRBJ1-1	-	CASSSRGVNTEAFF	TGTGCCAGCAGCTCTAGAGGGGTGAACACTGAAGCTTTCTTT
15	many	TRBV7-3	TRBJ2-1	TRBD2	CASSLSAGVGNEQFF	TGTGCCAGCAGCTTATCAGCGGGAGTGGGCAATGAGCAGTTCTTC
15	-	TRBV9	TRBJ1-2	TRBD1	CASSVGQGSNYGYTF	TGTGCCAGCAGCGTGGGACAGGGCTCAAACTATGGCTACACCTTC
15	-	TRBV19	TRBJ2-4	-	CASEGGVGARNIQYF	TGTGCCAGCGAAGGAGGTGTAGGAGCCAGAAACATTCAGTACTTC
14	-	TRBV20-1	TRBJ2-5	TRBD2	CSASPAGVQETQYF	TGCAGTGCTAGCCCAGCGGGAGTACAAGAGACCCAGTACTTC
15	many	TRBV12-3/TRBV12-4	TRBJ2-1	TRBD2	CASSFRGRAPNEQFF	TGTGCCAGCAGTTTCCGCGGGAGGGCCCCCAATGAGCAGTTCTTC
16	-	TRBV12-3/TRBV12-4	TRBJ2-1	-	CASSLALAGNYNEQFF	TGTGCCAGCAGTTTAGCTTTGGCGGGGAACTACAATGAGCAGTTCTTC
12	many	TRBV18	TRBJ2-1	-	CASSPLDNEQFF	TGCGCCAGCAGCCCACTTGACAATGAGCAGTTCTTC
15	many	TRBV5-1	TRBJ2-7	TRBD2	CASSLEGLALDEQYF	TGCGCCAGCAGCTTGGAAGGACTAGCCCTCGACGAGCAGTACTTC
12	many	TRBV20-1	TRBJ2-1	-	CSEESSYNEQFF	TGCAGTGAAGAGAGCTCCTACAATGAGCAGTTCTTC
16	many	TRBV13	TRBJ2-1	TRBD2	CASSPRTSGSYNEQFF	TGTGCCAGCAGCCCCCGGACTAGCGGCTCCTACAATGAGCAGTTCTTC
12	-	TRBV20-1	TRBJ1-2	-	CSARTGRDGYTF	TGCAGTGCTAGAACAGGGAGGGATGGCTACACCTTC
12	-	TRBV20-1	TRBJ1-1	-	CSARDTNTEAFF	TGCAGTGCTAGAGACACGAACACTGAAGCTTTCTTT
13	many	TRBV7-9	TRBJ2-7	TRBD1	CASRGTGDYEQYF	TGTGCCAGCAGAGGGACAGGGGACTACGAGCAGTACTTC